This section outlines one T cell receptor beta chain sequence together with its context. The data are from a study of CD8 T cells in Susac syndrome. Both CD4+ and CD8+ T cells were negatively isolated, and TEMRA cells underwent FACS enrichment. The germline V gene has CDR1 GTSNPN and CDR2 SVGIG (reference sequence). This CDR3 has 13 residues. Trimming at V came to 5 bases and at J to 5 bases, leaving 6 bases not matched to a gene. About 0.45 to 1 ug RNA was reverse transcribed with random hexamers. Amplification of the TCR beta CDR3 was carried out by immunoSEQ multiplex PCR, which spanned a total of 54 Vbeta and 13 Jbeta segments. TCRdb analysed the immunoSEQ multiplex PCR reads with MiXCR anew, one entry per CDR3 protein. The repertoire consists of about 150,000 distinct CDR3 sequences, with around 95% occurring once and the leading ten covering approximately 0.15%.

This receptor was obtained from a human donor with multiple sclerosis. The chain links TRBV30 to TRBJ1-1; TRBD1 matches at 9 bases. Sequencing was performed on CD8+ T cells from PBMCs. In DNA, the CDR3 is TGTGCCTGGGGGGGACAGGGAGGGACTGAAGCTTTCTTT. It is translated as CAWGGQGGTEAFF. Variable domain in full (rest from reference TRBV30 and TRBJ1-1): SQTIHQWPATLVQPVGSPLSLECTVEGTSNPNLYWYRQAAGRGLQLLFYSVGIGQISSEVPQNLSASRPQDRQFILSSKKLLLSDSGFYLCAWGGQGGTEAFFGQGTRLTVV.